The source of this T cell receptor beta chain is a study of blood T cell repertoires in COVID-19. Study-level background: The origin of the acute and convalescent COVID-19 samples was the United States, Italy and Spain. The cDNA or gDNA used as material had been derived from T cells, B-cell-depleted T cells, or PBMCs.

Germline-derived CDR1 and CDR2 are MGHRA and YSYEKL. V was clipped by 2 bases and J by 7 bases, with 11 bases between them. The CDR3 is made up of 13 amino acids. Per the study methods: The authors estimated nucleated cell counts from reference gene primer amplification. Data came from immunoSEQ multiplex PCR; TCRdb stores just in-frame clones and leaves some out. V, J and clone size were drawn from that table, and D and trimming were deduced from the DNA. The sample yields around 140,000 clones, roughly 88% seen once. This clonotype was sampled from a woman aged 45-65 years with acute or convalescent COVID-19. The chain joins TRBV4-1 to TRBJ1-2; D gene unclear. The material sequenced was peripheral blood. CDR3 coding DNA: TGCGCCAGCAGCCAATTACAGAAACGTGGCTACACCTTC. The encoded protein is CASSQLQKRGYTF.